The rows below give T cell receptor beta chains drawn from one sample of a study of blood T cell repertoires in COVID-19. Produced via immunoSEQ multiplex PCR; TCRdb's table is partial and in-frame only. The sample includes tens of thousands of clones, roughly 90% of them seen just once. The sample consisted of peripheral blood. These receptors all come from a human donor in a cohort sampled during active COVID-19. CDR3s include the opening cysteine and the closing phenylalanine or tryptophan. A D gene is named only where the DNA matches it firmly. The size field is filled for only some rows; it gives once, few, many or a size class.

J gene: TRBJ2-3; D gene: NA; V gene: TRBV11-3; clone size: NA; CDR3 DNA: TGTGCCAGCAGCAAGGGAGGCACAGATACGCAGTATTTT; CDR3 protein: CASSKGGTDTQYF
J gene: TRBJ1-2; D gene: TRBD1; V gene: TRBV7-9; clone size: once; CDR3 DNA: TGTGCCAGCAGCCTACCTCCCGGACAGGTGGATGGCTACACCTTC; CDR3 protein: CASSLPPGQVDGYTF
J gene: TRBJ1-1; D gene: TRBD1; V gene: TRBV10-2; clone size: NA; CDR3 DNA: TGCGCCAGCAGTGGGTTCCAGGGGGGAGCTTTCTTT; CDR3 protein: CASSGFQGGAFF
J gene: TRBJ1-5; D gene: TRBD1; V gene: TRBV4-1; clone size: NA; CDR3 DNA: TGCGCCAGCAGCCAAGATAGTTGGGACAGTTCGGGTAATAGTCAGCCCCAGCATTTT; CDR3 protein: CASSQDSWDSSGNSQPQHF
J gene: TRBJ2-7; D gene: TRBD1; V gene: TRBV7-8; clone size: NA; CDR3 DNA: TGTGCCAGCAGCCAGACAGGGGCTAGCTCCTACGAGCAGTACTTC; CDR3 protein: CASSQTGASSYEQYF
J gene: TRBJ1-2; D gene: TRBD1; V gene: TRBV4-1; clone size: NA; CDR3 DNA: TGCGCCAGCAGCCAAGGGGGACAGGGATTTTATGGCTACACCTTC; CDR3 protein: CASSQGGQGFYGYTF
J gene: TRBJ2-7; D gene: NA; V gene: TRBV19; clone size: NA; CDR3 DNA: TGTGCCAGTTCCCGGGTGGCTAACTCTGCCAGCTCCTACGAGCAGTACTTC; CDR3 protein: CASSRVANSASSYEQYF
J gene: TRBJ2-1; D gene: NA; V gene: TRBV7-9; clone size: once; CDR3 DNA: TGTGCCAGCAGCTCGCTCCGGACTAACACCTACAATGAGCAGTTCTTC; CDR3 protein: CASSSLRTNTYNEQFF
J gene: TRBJ2-5; D gene: NA; V gene: TRBV27; clone size: NA; CDR3 DNA: TGTGCCAGCAGTTTACTGGACAGCCAAGAGACCCAGTACTTC; CDR3 protein: CASSLLDSQETQYF
J gene: TRBJ1-1; D gene: TRBD1; V gene: TRBV19; clone size: NA; CDR3 DNA: TGTGCCAGTACCATAGGGACAGGGGGCTTGCGTGACACTGAAGCTTTCTTT; CDR3 protein: CASTIGTGGLRDTEAFF
J gene: TRBJ1-2; D gene: TRBD1; V gene: TRBV25-1; clone size: once; CDR3 DNA: TGTGCCAGCAGTGCCTTAAAACAGGGGGCGCAGGGCTACACCTTC; CDR3 protein: CASSALKQGAQGYTF
J gene: TRBJ2-5; D gene: TRBD1; V gene: TRBV28; clone size: NA; CDR3 DNA: TGTGCCAGCACACTTGACAGGGGGGTAAAGACCCAGTACTTC; CDR3 protein: CASTLDRGVKTQYF
J gene: TRBJ2-1; D gene: NA; V gene: TRBV9; clone size: NA; CDR3 DNA: TGTGCCAGCAGCGTAGTAGGGGAATCTGAGCAGTTCTTC; CDR3 protein: CASSVVGESEQFF
J gene: TRBJ1-1; D gene: NA; V gene: TRBV7-3; clone size: NA; CDR3 DNA: TGTGCCAGCAGCCTCACGGGAATGGGAAACACTGAAGCTTTCTTT; CDR3 protein: CASSLTGMGNTEAFF
J gene: TRBJ1-6; D gene: NA; V gene: TRBV20-1; clone size: NA; CDR3 DNA: TGCAGTGCTAGTCGTTGGGGAGGCAATTCACCCCTCCACTTT; CDR3 protein: CSASRWGGNSPLHF
J gene: TRBJ2-3; D gene: TRBD2; V gene: TRBV3-1/TRBV3-2; clone size: NA; CDR3 DNA: TGTGCCAGCAGCCAAGATAGGGGACTAGCGGGAGGTGCAGATACGCAGTATTTT; CDR3 protein: CASSQDRGLAGGADTQYF
J gene: TRBJ1-2; D gene: TRBD1; V gene: TRBV5-1; clone size: NA; CDR3 DNA: TGCGCCAGCAGCTCGACACAGGGGACTGGCTACACCTTC; CDR3 protein: CASSSTQGTGYTF
J gene: TRBJ2-7; D gene: TRBD1; V gene: TRBV5-6; clone size: NA; CDR3 DNA: TGTGCCAGCAGCCCCAATGGACAGGGCTACGAGCAGTACTTC; CDR3 protein: CASSPNGQGYEQYF
J gene: TRBJ2-3; D gene: NA; V gene: TRBV28; clone size: NA; CDR3 DNA: TGTGCCAGCAGTTTTTGGGGCCCTACAGATACGCAGTATTTT; CDR3 protein: CASSFWGPTDTQYF
J gene: TRBJ2-6; D gene: NA; V gene: TRBV21-1; clone size: NA; CDR3 DNA: TGTGCCAGCCAGAGACATCTGGCCCCGTCTGGGGCCAACGTCCTGACTTTC; CDR3 protein: CASQRHLAPSGANVLTF
J gene: TRBJ1-1; D gene: TRBD1; V gene: TRBV19; clone size: NA; CDR3 DNA: TGTGCCAGTAGTGACAGGGTAGGGCAGGGAGCTTTCTTT; CDR3 protein: CASSDRVGQGAFF
J gene: TRBJ1-1; D gene: TRBD1; V gene: TRBV5-6; clone size: NA; CDR3 DNA: TGTGCCAGCAGCTTGGTGGGACAGAGTGAAGCTTTCTTT; CDR3 protein: CASSLVGQSEAFF